The 27 T cell receptor beta chains reported below all come from one sample, sequenced in a study of CD8 T cells in ankylosing spondylitis (TCRdb year 2017). Libraries were made using 5' RACE. The listed sequencing device is Illumina HiSeq 2500. TCRdb trimmed the raw reads at Q25, called clones with MiXCR and kept productive beta chains. Every distinct CDR3 protein forms one entry, paired with its most common genes and DNA. The sample table records about 220,000 distinct CDR3 sequences; roughly 24% of these occur just once. 6.6% of the sample is held by the ten biggest clonotypes. The sequencing input was blood, either unsorted or a sorted T cell fraction (not recorded which). The receptors shown here come from a male donor with ankylosing spondylitis or in good health (not recorded which).

For the CDR3, the DNA is TGTGCCAGCAGTTTACCCGGAAAGGTAGCTTTCTTT. This gives the protein CASSLPGKVAFF. The chain uses TRBV12-3 or TRBV12-4 and TRBJ1-1; unclear D gene. Trimming pared 2 bases from V and 10 bases from J, leaving 11 bases between. The CDR3 totals 12 residues.

J is TRBJ2-5 and V is TRBV29-1, with D tentatively TRBD1 (5 bases). Germline V gene lookup returns CDR1 SQVTM and CDR2 ANQGSEA. The ends were cut back, 4 bases at V and 4 bases at J, with 13 bases in the middle. The CDR3 contains 13 residues. The CDR3, as DNA: TGCAGCGTTGTACCTGGGGCCGGAGAGACCCAGTACTTC. Encoded protein: CSVVPGAGETQYF.

This clonotype was detected many times. The genes are TRBV6-5 and TRBJ2-3; D might be TRBD2 (6 bases). In germline, CDR1 is MNHEY, CDR2 SVGAGI. This CDR3 is 18 amino acids long. Trimming pared 0 bases from V and 0 bases from J, leaving 16 bases between. The CDR3 spells CASSYSVSGVVSTDTQYF. The CDR3 DNA follows: TGTGCCAGCAGTTACTCGGTTAGCGGAGTGGTTAGCACAGATACGCAGTATTTT.

In this sample, this clonotype turned up many times. The chain employs TRBV7-3 and TRBJ2-2, with D hard to call. The CDR3 totals 16 residues. V was clipped by 5 bases and J by 4 bases, with 17 bases between them. Germline CDR1 is SGHTA and CDR2 is FQGTGA. This chain's CDR3 is CASSPRSGLFTGELFF. CDR3 bases: TGTGCCAGCAGCCCTAGGTCGGGTTTGTTCACCGGGGAGCTGTTTTTT.

This clonotype appeared many times. CDR3 sequence (DNA): TGTGCCAGCAGTTTAGGGAGGGCTAGCGGTTTACAAAACATTCAGTACTTC. Translating it yields CASSLGRASGLQNIQYF. The chain couples TRBV12-3 or TRBV12-4 to TRBJ2-4, with 7 bases fitting TRBD2. V gave up 1 base and J gave up 5 bases; unmatched junction bases: 11. The CDR3 contains 17 residues.

The chain recombines TRBV10-3 with TRBJ2-5, with a weak D call TRBD1 (5 bases). The V gene lost 0 bases and the J gene lost 1 base, with 6 bases spanning the gap. The germline CDR1 and CDR2 sequences are ENHRY and SYGVKD. The CDR3 is made up of 14 amino acids. As DNA, the CDR3 is TGTGCCATCAGTGAGTCGACAGCCCAAGAGACCCAGTACTTC. Translating gives CAISESTAQETQYF.

In this sample, this clonotype turned up many times. The V and J genes are TRBV11-1 and TRBJ2-7; 14 nucleotides agree with TRBD2. Germline CDR1 reads SGHAT; CDR2 reads FQDESV (reference sequence). V trimming: 5 bases; J trimming: 5 bases; junction bases outside the gene matches: 5. The CDR3 extends over 15 amino acids. DNA for the CDR3: TGTGCCAGCAGCCCCGGACTAGCGGGAGGACACGAGCAGTACTTC. Its translation: CASSPGLAGGHEQYF.

This clonotype turned up a few times. The chain joins TRBV10-3 to TRBJ2-5, with D tentatively TRBD1 (6 bases). V was trimmed by 3 bases and J by 1 base, leaving 9 bases between them. The germline CDR1 and CDR2 sequences are ENHRY and SYGVKD. The CDR3 has 14 amino acids. As DNA, the CDR3 is TGTGCCATCAGTGAAGGACAGACCCAAGAGACCCAGTACTTC. It codes for CAISEGQTQETQYF.

Many counts were recorded for this clonotype. The chain recombines TRBV19 with TRBJ1-2; D is perhaps TRBD1 (5 bases). Germline values: CDR1 LNHDA, CDR2 SQIVND (reference sequence). V was trimmed by 2 bases and J by 6 bases, leaving 13 bases between them. The CDR3 extends over 14 amino acids. The CDR3 region is CASSIMAQGDGYTF. DNA of the CDR3: TGTGCCAGTAGTATAATGGCGCAGGGAGATGGCTACACCTTC.

CDR3 protein: CSVEGREGFDTQYF. The CDR3 nucleotides are TGCAGCGTTGAGGGTCGGGAGGGCTTTGATACGCAGTATTTT. V usage is TRBV29-1 and J usage is TRBJ2-3, with 8 bases matching TRBD2. V lost 3 bases and J lost 6; bases outside the gene matches: 8. Germline CDR1 reads SQVTM; CDR2 reads ANQGSEA. CDR3 size: 14 residues.

This clonotype occurred a few times. The chain employs TRBV29-1 and TRBJ2-7, with D perhaps matching TRBD1 or TRBD2 (6 bases each). Trimming stripped 6 bases from V and 7 bases from J, with 19 bases between. CDR1 and CDR2 (germline): SQVTM, ANQGSEA. The CDR3 length is 13 residues. The CDR3 coding sequence is TGCAGCGTCCTGGGAGCAGGGGCGGGGGAGCAGTACTTC. It translates to CSVLGAGAGEQYF.

This clonotype was observed at least ten times. This chain links TRBV29-1 with TRBJ2-1; D gene unclear. The CDR3 has 10 residues. The germline gives CDR1 SQVTM, CDR2 ANQGSEA. Deletions cut 7 bases from V and 10 bases from J, with 11 bases between. The chain's CDR3 is CSALVSEQFF. The CDR3 DNA follows: TGCAGCGCCTTAGTTAGCGAGCAGTTCTTC.

The chain uses TRBV9 and TRBJ2-5, with 7 bases identical to TRBD1. V gave up 3 bases and J gave up 2 bases; unmatched junction bases: 4. CDR3 length: 14 amino acids. The germline V gene encodes CDR1 SGDLS and CDR2 YYNGEE. CDR3 sequence (DNA): TGTGCCAGCAGCGAGGGGGCGAAACAAGAGACCCAGTACTTC. This sequence encodes CASSEGAKQETQYF. Full variable domain (rest looked up from reference TRBV9 and TRBJ2-5): DSGVTQTPKHLITATGQRVTLRCSPRSGDLSVYWYQQSLDQGLQFLIQYYNGEERAKGNILERFSAQQFPDLHSELNLSSLELGDSALYFCASSEGAKQETQYFGPGTRLLVL.

The chain is built from TRBV27 and TRBJ2-2; weak D call: TRBD2 (6 bases). V was clipped by 2 bases and J by 0 bases, with 13 bases between them. The CDR3 spans 17 residues. CDR1 is MNHEY and CDR2 is SMNVEV in the germline V gene (reference sequence). The CDR3: CASSLKGRGANTGELFF. CDR3 nucleotides: TGTGCCAGCAGTTTAAAGGGGCGGGGCGCGAACACCGGGGAGCTGTTTTTT.

This clonotype was found many times. This chain connects TRBV24-1 to TRBJ2-5; D unresolved. The V gene lost 9 bases and the J gene lost 5 bases, with 18 bases spanning the gap. CDR3 length equals 14 residues. Looked up from germline, CDR1 is KGHDR and CDR2 is SFDVKD. In nucleotides, the CDR3 is TGTGCCACCTCCCCTTCGGGCGGTGGGGAGACCCAGTACTTC. It specifies CATSPSGGGETQYF.

The genes are TRBV7-2 and TRBJ2-5, with a possible D match to TRBD2 (6 bases). Per germline, CDR1 SGHTA and CDR2 FQGNSA. CDR3 length: 15 amino acids. Trimming took 2 bases from V and 4 from J, leaving 14 bases between them. CDR3 DNA sequence: TGTGCCAGCAGCTTATCGGCGGGATGGGGAGAGACCCAGTACTTC. This gives the protein CASSLSAGWGETQYF.

This clonotype has only a few counts. The rearrangement uses TRBV3-1 and TRBJ2-5; 10 nucleotides match TRBD2. CDR1 is LGHDT and CDR2 is YNNKEL in the germline V gene (reference sequence). After removal of 1 base from V and 3 bases from J, the junction contained 2 bases not matched to a gene. The CDR3 sequence is 15 residues long. The CDR3 is CASSQVGTSEETQYF. In DNA, the CDR3 is TGTGCCAGCAGCCAAGTTGGGACTAGCGAAGAGACCCAGTACTTC.

This clonotype was seen many times. This chain uses TRBV29-1 with TRBJ1-2, with D unclear. Trimming stripped 2 bases from V and 6 bases from J, with 10 bases between. Germline CDR1 and CDR2: SQVTM and ANQGSEA. The CDR3 has 12 residues. CDR3 sequence: CSVELGADGYTF. CDR3 nucleotides: TGCAGCGTTGAACTGGGCGCGGATGGCTACACCTTC.

The gene calls are TRBV28 and TRBJ1-1; D might be TRBD1 (5 bases). The CDR3 runs 12 residues. The germline V gene has CDR1 MDHEN and CDR2 SYDVKM. Trimming pared 7 bases from V and 4 bases from J, leaving 10 bases between. In DNA form, the CDR3 reads TGTGCCAGCAATAAGGGGTTCACTGAAGCTTTCTTT. It specifies CASNKGFTEAFF.

Points on this clonotype: An end of the junction differs from the germline gene, which may be a read error. The CDR3 DNA follows: TGCAGTGCAACGCCGGGACTAGCGAGCAATCAGCAGTTCTTC. It is translated as CSATPGLASNQQFF. The gene calls are TRBV20-1 and TRBJ2-1; 10 bases align to TRBD2. Germline lookup yields CDR1 DFQATT and CDR2 SNEGSKA (reference sequence). CDR3 size: 14 residues.

This sequence joins TRBV10-3 and TRBJ2-5; weak D call: TRBD1 (5 bases). Germline loops: CDR1 ENHRY, CDR2 SYGVKD. Trimming cost V 8 bases and J 0 bases, with 10 bases left between them. The CDR3 covers 13 residues. The CDR3 nucleotides are TGTGCCATCGGTTTGGACAACCAAGAGACCCAGTACTTC. It specifies CAIGLDNQETQYF.

This clonotype occurred many times. The chain combines TRBV12-3 or TRBV12-4 with TRBJ2-1; the match to TRBD2 covers 12 bases. This CDR3 region has 16 residues. After removal of 6 bases from V and 1 base from J, the junction contained 4 bases not matched to a gene. CDR3 nucleotides: TGTGCCAGCAGCCGAGGACTAGCGGGGTCCTACAATGAGCAGTTCTTC. Translation gives CASSRGLAGSYNEQFF.

V and J are TRBV6-5 and TRBJ2-7; 8 positions match TRBD2. There are 15 residues in the CDR3. V was pared by 0 bases and J by 5 bases, with 6 bases of the junction left unmatched. The V gene's germline CDR1 is MNHEY and CDR2 SVGAGI. For the CDR3, the DNA is TGTGCCAGCAGTTACTCCGGGAGGGCCGGGGACGAGCAGTACTTC. It is translated as CASSYSGRAGDEQYF.

This chain connects TRBV10-3 to TRBJ2-1; TRBD1 matches at 7 bases. Germline assignment: CDR1 ENHRY and CDR2 SYGVKD. The V and J ends lost 3 bases and 13 bases, in that order; junction bases with no gene match: 6. The CDR3 length is 12 residues. The CDR3 sequence is CAISDSRQGQFF. The CDR3 nucleotides are TGTGCCATCAGTGACTCTAGACAGGGCCAGTTCTTC.

This clonotype showed up many times. The rearrangement uses TRBV5-1 and TRBJ1-6; perhaps TRBD1 as D (5 bases). CDR3 length: 16 residues. Per germline, CDR1 SGHRS and CDR2 YFSETQ. The V and J ends lost 0 bases and 11 bases respectively, with 18 bases between them. The CDR3 region has the DNA TGCGCCAGCAGCTTGGCCCCAGACAGACGGGATGCACCCCTCCACTTT. Translating gives CASSLAPDRRDAPLHF.

This clonotype showed up just a few times. V usage is TRBV21-1 and J usage is TRBJ1-6; the D segment call TRBD1 is taken from the table without a DNA check. TRBV21-1 is described as a pseudogene. The CDR3 is 17 amino acids. The CDR3 sequence is CASSKGGGQGWSSPLHF. The CDR3 DNA follows: TGTGCCAGCAGCAAAGGGGGGGGGCAGGGATGGAGTTCACCCCTCCACTTT.

This clonotype was seen more than once but under ten times. The DNA for the CDR3 is TGTGCCAGCAGCTTAGTTTATATGATTCGGGACAGGGGGCCTAATGAGCAGTTCTTC. Translated, it gives CASSLVYMIRDRGPNEQFF. The genes are TRBV11-2 and TRBJ2-1, with TRBD1 identical over 12 bases. This CDR3 has 19 amino acids. CDR1 is SGHAT and CDR2 is FQNNGV in the germline V gene. V trimming: 1 base; J trimming: 7 bases; junction bases outside the gene matches: 14.